The clone carrying this T cell receptor (beta chain) was found a few times. Other DNA sequences in the same sample also yield this CDR3. The data were produced by immunoSEQ multiplex PCR, yet TCRdb's version contains in-frame clones alone and is incomplete. Of more than 25,000 clones listed, approximately 80% are singletons. The CDR3 is 14 amino acids. V dropped 2 bases and J dropped 2 bases, with 10 bases sitting between them. The germline CDR1 and CDR2 sequences are MNHEY and SMNVEV (reference sequence). The data belong to a study of OX40 agonist ivuxolimab in advanced cancers. Study overall: The dose-escalation cohort was approximately 85% male, with a mean age of around 54 years, ranging about 23 to 90. Participants could have had prior anti-PD-1, anti-PD-L1 or anti-CTLA-4 therapy, and around 43% had some.

The chain uses TRBV27 and TRBJ2-7, with D possibly TRBD1 on 5 matching bases. The sequences come from CD4+ or CD8+ T cells sorted from blood, collected in a trial of the OX40 agonist ivuxolimab. This sequence was found in an adult with an advanced solid tumor such as melanoma, head and neck, liver or kidney cancer. CDR3 sequence reads: CASSLSRGPYEQYF. DNA for the CDR3: TGTGCCAGCAGTTTAAGTAGGGGCCCCTACGAGCAGTACTTC.